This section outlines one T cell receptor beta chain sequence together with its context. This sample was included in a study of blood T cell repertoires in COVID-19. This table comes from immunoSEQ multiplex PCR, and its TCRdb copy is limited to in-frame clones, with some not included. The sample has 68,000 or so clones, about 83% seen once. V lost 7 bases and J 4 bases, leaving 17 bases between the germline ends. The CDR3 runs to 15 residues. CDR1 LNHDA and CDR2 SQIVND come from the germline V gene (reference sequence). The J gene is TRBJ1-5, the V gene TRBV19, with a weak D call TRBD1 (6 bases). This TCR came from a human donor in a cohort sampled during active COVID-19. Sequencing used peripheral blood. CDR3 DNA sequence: TGTGCCAGTAACATAGGACAGTCCCCGAATCAGCCCCAGCATTTT. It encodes CASNIGQSPNQPQHF.